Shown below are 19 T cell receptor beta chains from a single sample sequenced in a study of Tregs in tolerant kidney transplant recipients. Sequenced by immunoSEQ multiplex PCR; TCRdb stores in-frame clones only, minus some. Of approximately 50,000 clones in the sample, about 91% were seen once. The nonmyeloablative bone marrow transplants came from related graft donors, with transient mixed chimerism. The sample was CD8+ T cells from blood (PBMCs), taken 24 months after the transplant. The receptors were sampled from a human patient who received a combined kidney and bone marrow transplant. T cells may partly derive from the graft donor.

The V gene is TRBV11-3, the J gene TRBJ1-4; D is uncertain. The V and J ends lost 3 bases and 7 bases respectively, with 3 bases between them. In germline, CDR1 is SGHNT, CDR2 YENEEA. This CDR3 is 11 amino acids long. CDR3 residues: CASSFGEKLFF. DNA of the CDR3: TGTGCCAGCAGCTTCGGTGAAAAACTGTTTTTT. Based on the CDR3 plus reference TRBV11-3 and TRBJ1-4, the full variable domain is EAGVVQSPRYKIIEKKQPVAFWCNPISGHNTLYWYLQNLGQGPELLIRYENEEAVDDSQLPKDRFSAERLKGVDSTLKIQPAELGDSAVYLCASSFGEKLFFGSGTQLSVL.

CDR3 bases: TGTGCCAGCAGCTTGGTTAGGGGGTTGGACGAGCAGTACTTC. The encoded protein is CASSLVRGLDEQYF. This chain connects TRBV5-6 to TRBJ2-7; perhaps TRBD1 as D (6 bases). Germline values: CDR1 SGHDT, CDR2 YYEEEE. The CDR3 consists of 14 residues. V lost 0 bases to trimming and J lost 5 bases, with 12 bases between them.

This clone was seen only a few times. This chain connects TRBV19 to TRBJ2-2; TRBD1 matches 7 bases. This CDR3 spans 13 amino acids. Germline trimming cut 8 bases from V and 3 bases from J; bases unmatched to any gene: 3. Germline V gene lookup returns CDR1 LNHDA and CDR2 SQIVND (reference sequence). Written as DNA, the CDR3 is TGTGCCAGTGAGGACAGGTACACCGGGGAGCTGTTTTTT. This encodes CASEDRYTGELFF.

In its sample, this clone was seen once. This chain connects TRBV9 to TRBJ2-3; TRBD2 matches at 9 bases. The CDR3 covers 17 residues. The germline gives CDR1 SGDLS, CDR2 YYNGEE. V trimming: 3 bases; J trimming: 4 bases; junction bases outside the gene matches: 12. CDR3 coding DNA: TGTGCCAGCAGCGACCCCCTAGCGGGAATCTCATCAGATACGCAGTATTTT. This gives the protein CASSDPLAGISSDTQYF.

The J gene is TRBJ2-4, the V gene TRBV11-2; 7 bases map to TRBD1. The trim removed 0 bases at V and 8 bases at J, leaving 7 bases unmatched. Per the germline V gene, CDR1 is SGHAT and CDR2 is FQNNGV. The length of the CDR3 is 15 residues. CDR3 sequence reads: CASSLDSSRGYIQYF. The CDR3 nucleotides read TGTGCCAGCAGCTTAGATTCCAGCAGGGGGTACATTCAGTACTTC.

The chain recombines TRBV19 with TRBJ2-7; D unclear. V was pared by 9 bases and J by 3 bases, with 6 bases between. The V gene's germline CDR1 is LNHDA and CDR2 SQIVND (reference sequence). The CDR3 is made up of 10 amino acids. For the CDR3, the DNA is TGTGCCAGGACAAGCTACGAGCAGTACTTC. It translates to CARTSYEQYF.

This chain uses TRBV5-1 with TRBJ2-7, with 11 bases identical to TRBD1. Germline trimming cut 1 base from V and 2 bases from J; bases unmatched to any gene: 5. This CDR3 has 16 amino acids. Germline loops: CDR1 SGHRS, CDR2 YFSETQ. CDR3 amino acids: CASSLSPGQGAYEQYF. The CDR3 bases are TGCGCCAGCAGCTTGTCTCCGGGACAGGGGGCCTACGAGCAGTACTTC.

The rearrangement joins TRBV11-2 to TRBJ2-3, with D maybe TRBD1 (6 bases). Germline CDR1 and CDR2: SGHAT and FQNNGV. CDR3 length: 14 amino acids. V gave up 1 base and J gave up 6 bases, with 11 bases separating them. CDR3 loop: CASSLGQGSDTQYF. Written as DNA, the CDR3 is TGTGCCAGCAGCTTAGGTCAGGGGTCCGATACGCAGTATTTT.

This CDR3 is CASSLSGAGVYEQYF. CDR3 coding DNA: TGTGCCAGCAGCTTATCAGGTGCGGGAGTCTACGAGCAGTACTTC. The gene calls are TRBV13 and TRBJ2-7, with 7 nucleotides matching TRBD2. The germline gives CDR1 PRHDT, CDR2 FYEKMQ (reference sequence). The junction had 7 bases not matched to a gene; V was cut back by 2 bases and J by 3 bases. The CDR3 loop spans 15 amino acids.

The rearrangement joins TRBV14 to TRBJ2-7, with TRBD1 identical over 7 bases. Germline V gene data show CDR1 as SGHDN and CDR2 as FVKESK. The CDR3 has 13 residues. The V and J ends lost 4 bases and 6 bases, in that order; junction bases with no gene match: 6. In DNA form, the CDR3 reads TGTGCCAGCAGCCTGACAGGGAGTCGCGAGCAGTACTTC. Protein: CASSLTGSREQYF.

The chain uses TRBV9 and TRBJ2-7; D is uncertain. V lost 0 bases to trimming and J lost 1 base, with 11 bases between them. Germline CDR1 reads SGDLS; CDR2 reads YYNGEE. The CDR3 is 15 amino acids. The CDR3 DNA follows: TGTGCCAGCAGCGTAGAACCAGGCCGATCCTACGAGCAGTACTTC. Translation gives CASSVEPGRSYEQYF.

The CDR3 sequence is CASSLLGGAAGEQYF. The CDR3 nucleotides read TGTGCCAGCAGTTTATTGGGCGGGGCAGCGGGAGAGCAGTACTTC. The V call is TRBV27, the J call TRBJ2-7, with 7 bases that match TRBD2. V dropped 1 base and J dropped 7; count of bases not matched to a gene: 10. CDR1 MNHEY and CDR2 SMNVEV come from the germline V gene (reference sequence). The length of the CDR3 is 15 residues.

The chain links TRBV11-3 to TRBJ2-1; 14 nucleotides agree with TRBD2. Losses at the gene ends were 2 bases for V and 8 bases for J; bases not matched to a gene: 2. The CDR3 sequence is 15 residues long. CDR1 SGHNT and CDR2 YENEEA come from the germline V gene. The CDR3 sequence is CASSLPGLAGDEQFF. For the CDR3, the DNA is TGTGCCAGCAGCTTACCGGGACTAGCGGGAGATGAGCAGTTCTTC.

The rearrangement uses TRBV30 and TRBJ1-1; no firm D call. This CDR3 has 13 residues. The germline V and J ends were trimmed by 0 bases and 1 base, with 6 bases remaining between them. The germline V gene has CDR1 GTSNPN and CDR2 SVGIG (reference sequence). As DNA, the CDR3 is TGTGCCTGGAGTGTCATGAGGAACACTGAAGCTTTCTTT. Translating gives CAWSVMRNTEAFF. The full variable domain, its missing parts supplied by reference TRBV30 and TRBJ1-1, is SQTIHQWPATLVQPVGSPLSLECTVEGTSNPNLYWYRQAAGRGLQLLFYSVGIGQISSEVPQNLSASRPQDRQFILSSKKLLLSDSGFYLCAWSVMRNTEAFFGQGTRLTVV.

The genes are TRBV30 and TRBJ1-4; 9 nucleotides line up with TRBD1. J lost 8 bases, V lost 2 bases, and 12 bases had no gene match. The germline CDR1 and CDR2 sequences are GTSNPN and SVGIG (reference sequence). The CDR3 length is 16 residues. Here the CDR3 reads CAWSTPTGTGYEKLFF. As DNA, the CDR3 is TGTGCCTGGAGTACACCGACCGGGACAGGGTACGAAAAACTGTTTTTT.

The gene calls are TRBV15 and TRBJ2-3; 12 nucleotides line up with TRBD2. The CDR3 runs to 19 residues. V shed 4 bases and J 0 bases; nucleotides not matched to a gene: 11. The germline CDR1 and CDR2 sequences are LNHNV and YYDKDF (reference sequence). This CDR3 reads CATSTPLAGGPSSTDTQYF. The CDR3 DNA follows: TGTGCCACCAGCACCCCTCTAGCGGGAGGGCCCTCTAGCACAGATACGCAGTATTTT.

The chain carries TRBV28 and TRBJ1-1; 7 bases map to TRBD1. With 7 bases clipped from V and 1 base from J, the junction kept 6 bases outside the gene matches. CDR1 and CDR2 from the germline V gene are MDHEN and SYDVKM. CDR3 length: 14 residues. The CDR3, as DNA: TGTGCCAGCACCGAGGACAGGAGGAACACTGAAGCTTTCTTT. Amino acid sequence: CASTEDRRNTEAFF. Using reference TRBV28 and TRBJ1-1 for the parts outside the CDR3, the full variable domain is DVKVTQSSRYLVKRTGEKVFLECVQDMDHENMFWYRQDPGLGLRLIYFSYDVKMKEKGDIPEGYSVSREKKERFSLILESASTNQTSMYLCASTEDRRNTEAFFGQGTRLTVV.

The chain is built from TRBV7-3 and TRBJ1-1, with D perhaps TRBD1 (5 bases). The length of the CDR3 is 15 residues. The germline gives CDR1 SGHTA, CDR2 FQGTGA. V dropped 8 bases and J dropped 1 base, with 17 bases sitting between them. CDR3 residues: CASGREGTPNTEAFF. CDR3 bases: TGTGCCAGCGGCCGGGAGGGGACCCCGAACACTGAAGCTTTCTTT.

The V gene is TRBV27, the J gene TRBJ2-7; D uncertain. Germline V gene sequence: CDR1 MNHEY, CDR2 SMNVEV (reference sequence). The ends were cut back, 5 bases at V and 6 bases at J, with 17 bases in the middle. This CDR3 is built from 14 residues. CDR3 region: CASSPRTPLVEQYF. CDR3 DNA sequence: TGTGCCAGCAGTCCCCGAACTCCCCTAGTCGAGCAGTACTTC.